This entry lists 28 T cell receptor beta chains sequenced from one sample in a study of CD8+ T cells in alopecia areata. Sequencing used cDNA as its template, made by extracting RNA and reverse transcribing it. TCRdb's table, derived via immunoSEQ multiplex PCR, lists solely in-frame clones and lacks some. The sample lists about 150,000 clones; 50% to 65% were seen once. Sequenced here: CD8+ T cells sorted from blood, sampled at week 0. All receptors derive from a human donor with alopecia areata.

The V gene is TRBV15, the J gene TRBJ1-2; D is unresolved. The CDR3 contains 17 residues. CDR1 LNHNV and CDR2 YYDKDF come from the germline V gene (reference sequence). Trimming removed 3 bases at V and 6 bases at J, with 23 bases between. CDR3 sequence: CATSSGIGLDHAHGYTF. As DNA, the CDR3 is TGTGCCACCAGCAGTGGAATAGGGCTGGACCATGCCCATGGCTACACCTTC.

The rearrangement links TRBV30 to TRBJ1-5, with TRBD1 matching 7 bases. The CDR3 extends over 14 amino acids. Germline CDR1 is GTSNPN and CDR2 is SVGIG (reference sequence). J gave up 6 bases and V 1 base, and 6 bases lay outside the gene matches. In DNA form, the CDR3 reads TGTGCCTGGAGTGACACAGGGGTTGGTCAGCCCCAGCATTTT. It codes for CAWSDTGVGQPQHF.

V is TRBV7-9 and J is TRBJ2-1, with D hard to call. The germline V gene has CDR1 SEHNR and CDR2 FQNEAQ (reference sequence). The CDR3 sequence is 16 residues long. With 4 bases removed from V and 3 bases from J, the gap between germline ends came to 16 bases. The CDR3 nucleotides are TGTGCCAGCAGCTCGATTACTTCAACCGGCTACAATGAGCAGTTCTTC. This sequence encodes CASSSITSTGYNEQFF.

The rearrangement joins TRBV13 to TRBJ1-5; D not resolved. The CDR3 has 14 amino acids. Trimming left V 2 bases short and J 3 bases short, with 8 bases between. Germline V gene data show CDR1 as PRHDT and CDR2 as FYEKMQ (reference sequence). CDR3 loop: CASSLRGNNQPQHF. For the CDR3, the DNA is TGTGCCAGCAGCTTAAGAGGGAACAATCAGCCCCAGCATTTT. The full variable domain, with the rest looked up from reference TRBV13 and TRBJ1-5, is AAGVIQSPRHLIKEKRETATLKCYPIPRHDTVYWYQQGPGQDPQFLISFYEKMQSDKGSIPDRFSAQQFSDYHSELNMSSLELGDSALYFCASSLRGNNQPQHFGDGTRLSIL.

The chain combines TRBV30 with TRBJ1-4; no firm D call. Trimming removed 2 bases from V and 8 bases from J, with 12 bases in between. CDR1 and CDR2 from the germline V gene are GTSNPN and SVGIG (reference sequence). The length of the CDR3 is 13 residues. DNA for the CDR3: TGTGCCTGGAGTTTACGACCCGGGGAAAAACTGTTTTTT. It translates to CAWSLRPGEKLFF.

Comment on this clone: Other DNA sequences in the same sample also yield this CDR3. This chain uses TRBV4-3 with TRBJ2-1; the D is unclear. CDR3 length: 15 residues. V was cut by 4 bases and J by 0 bases, with 10 bases left in between. Germline V gene sequence: CDR1 LGHNA, CDR2 YSLEER. The DNA for the CDR3 is TGCGCCAGCAGCCCCAGACAATCCTCCTACAATGAGCAGTTCTTC. The encoded protein is CASSPRQSSYNEQFF.

V gene TRBV29-1 combines with J gene TRBJ2-2; D might be TRBD1 (6 bases). Trimming took 5 bases from V and 3 from J, leaving 10 bases between them. Germline CDR1 and CDR2: SQVTM and ANQGSEA. This CDR3 is built from 13 residues. The CDR3 region has the DNA TGCAGCGTTTCTACAGGGTACACCGGGGAGCTGTTTTTT. Translating gives CSVSTGYTGELFF.

The chain links TRBV30 to TRBJ2-4, with 11 bases that match TRBD2. The CDR3 is 13 amino acids. V lost 3 bases and J lost 7; bases outside the gene matches: 2. From germline, CDR1 is GTSNPN and CDR2 SVGIG (reference sequence). CDR3: CAWRASGGNIQYF. For the CDR3, the DNA is TGTGCCTGGAGGGCTAGCGGGGGGAACATTCAGTACTTC.

This clone was detected a few times. The V and J genes are TRBV13 and TRBJ2-3, with D tentatively TRBD1 or TRBD2 (5 bases each). In germline, CDR1 is PRHDT, CDR2 FYEKMQ (reference sequence). CDR3 size: 14 residues. V shed 4 bases and J shed 2 bases, with 10 bases lying between them. The CDR3 region is CASSSGTATDTQYF. For the CDR3, the DNA is TGTGCCAGCAGCTCAGGGACGGCCACAGATACGCAGTATTTT. Complete variable domain (other parts from reference TRBV13 and TRBJ2-3): AAGVIQSPRHLIKEKRETATLKCYPIPRHDTVYWYQQGPGQDPQFLISFYEKMQSDKGSIPDRFSAQQFSDYHSELNMSSLELGDSALYFCASSSGTATDTQYFGPGTRLTVL.

The rearrangement joins TRBV6-5 to TRBJ2-7; D gene ambiguous. Germline CDR1 MNHEY, CDR2 SVGAGI. The CDR3 spans 12 residues. Trimming stripped 0 bases from V and 3 bases from J, with 3 bases between. CDR3 amino acids: CASSYSIYEQYF. CDR3 sequence (DNA): TGTGCCAGCAGTTACTCAATCTACGAGCAGTACTTC.

The chain combines TRBV30 with TRBJ1-6; D is unclear. CDR1 is GTSNPN and CDR2 is SVGIG in the germline V gene (reference sequence). This CDR3 comprises 13 residues. With 5 bases removed from V and 15 bases from J, the gap between germline ends came to 20 bases. CDR3 coding DNA: TGTGCCTGGGACGCAGAATGGACGCCAGGCCTCCACTTT. Encoded protein: CAWDAEWTPGLHF.

There are a few counts of this clone. This same CDR3 is encoded by further DNA sequences in the sample. CDR3 bases: TGTGCCAGCAGCTTGAATAATGAGCAGTTCTTC. Amino acids: CASSLNNEQFF. The gene calls are TRBV7-9 and TRBJ2-1, with D hard to call. Trimming removed 3 bases from V and 7 bases from J, with 4 bases in between. Germline CDR1 reads SEHNR; CDR2 reads FQNEAQ (reference sequence). This CDR3 comprises 11 residues.

The table lists this clone with a few counts. This sequence joins TRBV29-1 and TRBJ2-5; 7 nucleotides line up with TRBD1. Losses at the gene ends were 3 bases for V and 0 bases for J; bases not matched to a gene: 10. Germline-derived CDR1 and CDR2 are SQVTM and ANQGSEA. There are 16 residues in the CDR3. The CDR3 coding sequence is TGCAGCGTTGACGGTTCTGGGACAGAAAACCAAGAGACCCAGTACTTC. As protein: CSVDGSGTENQETQYF. The variable domain in full, with the rest retrieved from reference TRBV29-1 and TRBJ2-5, is SAVISQKPSRDICQRGTSLTIQCQVDSQVTMMFWYRQQPGQSLTLIATANQGSEATYESGFVIDKFPISRPNLTFSTLTVSNMSPEDSSIYLCSVDGSGTENQETQYFGPGTRLLVL.

This clone was recorded a few times. This sequence joins TRBV6-5 and TRBJ2-5; D unclear. The CDR3 loop spans 13 amino acids. The V gene's germline CDR1 is MNHEY and CDR2 SVGAGI. Trimming took off 4 bases at V and 3 bases at J, with 9 bases between the two ends. The CDR3 bases are TGTGCCAGCAGTTTCCTCGTAGAAGAGACCCAGTACTTC. Its protein is CASSFLVEETQYF.

The chain couples TRBV6-5 to TRBJ2-7, with D possibly TRBD1 on 6 matching bases. The germline V and J ends were trimmed by 5 bases and 0 bases, with 14 bases remaining between them. From germline, CDR1 is MNHEY and CDR2 SVGAGI. The CDR3 sequence is 15 residues long. CDR3 sequence (DNA): TGTGCCAGCAGTCCAGGGGCTACGAGCTCCTACGAGCAGTACTTC. It is translated as CASSPGATSSYEQYF.

The chain is built from TRBV9 and TRBJ2-7; perhaps TRBD1 as D (7 bases). The germline CDR1 and CDR2 sequences are SGDLS and YYNGEE. CDR3 length: 15 amino acids. Trimming cost V 0 bases and J 2 bases, with 12 bases left between them. CDR3 sequence reads: CASSVGSGGTYEQYF. CDR3 in DNA: TGTGCCAGCAGCGTAGGTTCAGGGGGGACCTACGAGCAGTACTTC.

This chain joins TRBV2 and TRBJ2-7, with D possibly TRBD1 on 5 matching bases. The germline V gene has CDR1 SNHLY and CDR2 FYNNEI. The CDR3 is made up of 15 amino acids. Trimming took off 0 bases at V and 4 bases at J, with 13 bases between the two ends. The CDR3 reads CASSEAQGQQYEQYF. The CDR3 DNA follows: TGTGCCAGCAGTGAAGCGCAAGGACAACAATACGAGCAGTACTTC.

The rearrangement links TRBV5-6 to TRBJ1-5; D perhaps matches TRBD1 (6 bases). Germline assignment: CDR1 SGHDT and CDR2 YYEEEE. The CDR3 contains 16 residues. V was shortened by 1 base and J by 1 base, with 12 bases between the two germline ends. The CDR3 DNA sequence: TGTGCCAGCAGCTTGTTCGCGGGGGCAAGCAATCAGCCCCAGCATTTT. Encoded protein: CASSLFAGASNQPQHF.

This clone has more than one count but fewer than ten. The chain combines TRBV29-1 with TRBJ2-1, with 8 nucleotides matching TRBD2. V shed 1 base, J shed 6 bases, and the junction held 2 bases outside the gene matches. CDR1 and CDR2 from the germline V gene are SQVTM and ANQGSEA. The CDR3 runs to 13 residues. The CDR3 here is CSVEGGTSNEQFF. CDR3 DNA: TGCAGCGTTGAAGGCGGGACTAGCAATGAGCAGTTCTTC.

A few counts support this clone. This chain joins TRBV29-1 and TRBJ1-1; D may be TRBD1 (5 bases). The CDR3 consists of 13 residues. Trimming shortened V by 6 bases and J by 6 bases, and 17 bases separated the two germline ends. Germline CDR1 SQVTM, CDR2 ANQGSEA. CDR3 in amino acids: CSVSGTLEAEAFF. The CDR3 DNA reads TGCAGCGTCTCCGGGACTTTGGAGGCTGAAGCTTTCTTT.

The V gene is TRBV29-1, the J gene TRBJ2-5; 7 positions match TRBD1. The tail of the sequence fits TRBJ2-7 better, so the J call may be wrong. Per the germline V gene, CDR1 is SQVTM and CDR2 is ANQGSEA. The CDR3 spans 13 residues. CDR3 amino acids: CSVRTGQTYEQYF. The CDR3 DNA reads as TGCAGCGTCCGAACGGGACAGACCTACGAGCAGTACTTC.

In this sample, this clone turned up a few times. The rearrangement links TRBV15 to TRBJ2-7; TRBD1 matches at 8 bases. Germline assignment: CDR1 LNHNV and CDR2 YYDKDF (reference sequence). Trimming removed 3 bases from V and 3 bases from J; junction bases left unmatched: 7. This CDR3 has 15 residues. CDR3 sequence reads: CATSSKRQGIYEQYF. DNA for the CDR3: TGTGCCACCAGCAGCAAACGACAGGGGATCTACGAGCAGTACTTC. Based on the CDR3 plus reference TRBV15 and TRBJ2-7, the full variable domain is DAMVIQNPRYQVTQFGKPVTLSCSQTLNHNVMYWYQQKSSQAPKLLFHYYDKDFNNEADTPDNFQSRRPNTSFCFLDIRSPGLGDTAMYLCATSSKRQGIYEQYFGPGTRLTVT.

V usage is TRBV4-3 and J usage is TRBJ2-7, with 10 bases identical to TRBD2. The V segment lost 1 base and the J segment 0 bases; nucleotides outside the gene matches: 9. Germline V gene sequence: CDR1 LGHNA, CDR2 YSLEER. The CDR3 has 18 amino acids. In DNA, the CDR3 is TGCGCCAGCAGCCAAGGCTCCCCTAGCGGGGGAGTCTCCTACGAGCAGTACTTC. It is translated as CASSQGSPSGGVSYEQYF.

The V gene is TRBV30, the J gene TRBJ2-2; D gene uncertain. Trimming left V 2 bases short and J 6 bases short, with 7 bases between. The V gene's germline CDR1 is GTSNPN and CDR2 SVGIG (reference sequence). The CDR3 is 12 amino acids. This chain's CDR3 is CAWSIGAGELFF. DNA of the CDR3: TGTGCCTGGAGTATTGGGGCCGGGGAGCTGTTTTTT.

This clone showed up just once. The chain combines TRBV2 with TRBJ2-5, with 9 bases aligning to TRBD2. The CDR3 covers 17 residues. Trimming at V came to 5 bases and at J to 2 bases, leaving 12 bases not matched to a gene. CDR1 SNHLY and CDR2 FYNNEI come from the germline V gene. The CDR3 nucleotides read TGTGCCAGCAGTACCTTAGCGGGGGATCAAAAACAAGAGACCCAGTACTTC. Amino acid sequence: CASSTLAGDQKQETQYF.

This clone came up a few times. The V call is TRBV15, the J call TRBJ2-2; 9 nucleotides line up with TRBD1. The CDR3 is 14 amino acids. Germline CDR1 is LNHNV and CDR2 is YYDKDF (reference sequence). Trimming cost V 6 bases and J 4 bases; bases outside gene matches: 3. CDR3 nucleotides: TGTGCCACCAGTCCGGACAGGGGCACCGGGGAGCTGTTTTTT. Translating gives CATSPDRGTGELFF.

The chain links TRBV13 to TRBJ2-2; D tentatively fits TRBD1 or TRBD2 (6 bases each). Deletions cut 1 base from V and 0 bases from J, with 9 bases between. The CDR3 covers 16 residues. Germline CDR1 reads PRHDT; CDR2 reads FYEKMQ (reference sequence). The CDR3 coding sequence is TGTGCCAGCAGCTTAGTCGGGGGCGCGAACACCGGGGAGCTGTTTTTT. Translation: CASSLVGGANTGELFF.

The rearrangement links TRBV2 to TRBJ2-1, with D unresolved. Trimming stripped 7 bases from V and 5 bases from J, with 3 bases between. The CDR3 extends over 10 amino acids. Germline V gives CDR1 SNHLY, CDR2 FYNNEI. CDR3 loop: CASTNNEQFF. The CDR3, as DNA: TGTGCCAGCACAAACAATGAGCAGTTCTTC.